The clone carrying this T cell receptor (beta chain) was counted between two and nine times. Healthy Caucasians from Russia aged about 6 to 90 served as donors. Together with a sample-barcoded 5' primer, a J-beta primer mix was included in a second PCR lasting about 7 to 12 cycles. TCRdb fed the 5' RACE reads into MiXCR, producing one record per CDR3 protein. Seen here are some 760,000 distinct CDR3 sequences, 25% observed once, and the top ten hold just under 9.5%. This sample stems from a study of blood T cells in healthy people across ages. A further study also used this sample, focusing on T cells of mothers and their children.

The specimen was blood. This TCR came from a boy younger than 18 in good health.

CDR3 loop: CASSPELAGETQYF. The CDR3 DNA is TGTGCCAGCTCACCGGAACTAGCAGGCGAGACCCAGTACTTC. The chain links TRBV18 to TRBJ2-5, with D possibly matching TRBD2 (6 bases). Germline V gene data show CDR1 as KGHSH and CDR2 as LQKENI. The CDR3 totals 14 residues. V was clipped by 3 bases and J by 5 bases, with 13 bases between them.